The clone carrying this T cell receptor beta chain was found many times. Its antigen is as yet unknown. Using quantitative 5'-RACE with molecular barcodes, the authors made TCR beta libraries. A single record per CDR3 protein comes from TCRdb applying MiXCR to the 5' RACE reads. The sample has some 140,000 distinct CDR3 sequences; 8% to 9% are singletons. This specimen belongs to a study of CD8 T cells in ankylosing spondylitis. Study-level findings and limits: Reports say disease-linked clones showed up significantly more in matched ankylosing spondylitis synovial fluid.

CDR3 length: 16 amino acids. With V trimmed by 4 bases and J by 9 bases, 11 bases remained unmatched. The germline CDR1 and CDR2 sequences are SGHRS and YFSETQ. This receptor was taken from a male donor with ankylosing spondylitis. The sequenced material came from synovial fluid, either unsorted or a sorted T cell fraction (not recorded which). The chain uses TRBV5-1 and TRBJ2-1; 12 nucleotides agree with TRBD1. The CDR3 DNA follows: TGCGCCAGCAGCCTAGGGTGGGACAGGGGGCTCGGTGAGCAGTTCTTC. Translating it yields CASSLGWDRGLGEQFF.